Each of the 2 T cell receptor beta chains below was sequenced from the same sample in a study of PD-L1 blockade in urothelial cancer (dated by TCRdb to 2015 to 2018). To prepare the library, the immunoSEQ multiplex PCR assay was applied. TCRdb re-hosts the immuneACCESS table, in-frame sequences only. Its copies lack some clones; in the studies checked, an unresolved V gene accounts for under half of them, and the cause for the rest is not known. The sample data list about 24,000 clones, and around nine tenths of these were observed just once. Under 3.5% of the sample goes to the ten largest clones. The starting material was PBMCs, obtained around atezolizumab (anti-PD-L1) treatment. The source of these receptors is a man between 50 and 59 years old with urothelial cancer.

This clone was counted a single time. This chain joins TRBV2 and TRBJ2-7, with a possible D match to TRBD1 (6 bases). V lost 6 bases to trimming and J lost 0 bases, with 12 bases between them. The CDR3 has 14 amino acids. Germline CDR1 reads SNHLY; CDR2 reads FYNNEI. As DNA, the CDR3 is TGTGCCAGCAGGCGGACAGCTAGCTCCTACGAGCAGTACTTC. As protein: CASRRTASSYEQYF.

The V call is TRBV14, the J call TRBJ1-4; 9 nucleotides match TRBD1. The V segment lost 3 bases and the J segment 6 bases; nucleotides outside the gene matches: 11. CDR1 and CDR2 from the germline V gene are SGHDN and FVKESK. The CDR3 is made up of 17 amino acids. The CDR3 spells CASSHTLRTGADEKLFF. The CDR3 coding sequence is TGTGCCAGCAGCCACACCCTCCGGACAGGGGCCGATGAAAAACTGTTTTTT.